This is a list of T cell receptor beta chains from one sample in a study of blood T cell repertoires in COVID-19. Measured with immunoSEQ multiplex PCR; TCRdb has only the in-frame clones, and not every one. The sample contains 250,000 to 400,000 clones, about 90% of which appear only once. Material: peripheral blood. All receptors come from a young woman with COVID-19, enrolled during active disease. Both conserved end residues are part of each CDR3. Each record gives: CDR3 DNA, CDR3 protein, CDR3 length, J gene, V gene, D gene, clone size. The D gene is left open where the match is weak. Not every row has a clone size; where given, it reads once, few, many or a size class.

CDR3nt: TGCGCCAGCAGCTTGGGGCCCTCGGGGATCAATCAGCCCCAGCATTTT
CDR3aa: CASSLGPSGINQPQHF
len: 16
j_gene: TRBJ1-5
v_gene: TRBV5-1
d_gene: NA
abundance: NA

CDR3nt: TGTGCCAGCAGTTTCCAATACGAGCAGTACTTC
CDR3aa: CASSFQYEQYF
len: 11
j_gene: TRBJ2-7
v_gene: TRBV6-5
d_gene: NA
abundance: NA

CDR3nt: TGTGCCAGCAGCTTTGGGACTAGCGATCCCTACGAGCAGTACTTC
CDR3aa: CASSFGTSDPYEQYF
len: 15
j_gene: TRBJ2-7
v_gene: TRBV7-6
d_gene: TRBD2
abundance: NA

CDR3nt: TGTGCCAGCAGTTTACCCTCAGGTCTCGAGACCCAGTACTTC
CDR3aa: CASSLPSGLETQYF
len: 14
j_gene: TRBJ2-5
v_gene: TRBV28
d_gene: NA
abundance: NA

CDR3nt: TGTGCCACCAGTGGAGACAGAAACTATGGCTACACCTTC
CDR3aa: CATSGDRNYGYTF
len: 13
j_gene: TRBJ1-2
v_gene: TRBV24-1
d_gene: NA
abundance: NA

CDR3nt: TGTGCCCTACAAAAGGCGGGGGGAGGGGCTGGCACAGATACGCAGTATTTT
CDR3aa: CALQKAGGGAGTDTQYF
len: 17
j_gene: TRBJ2-3
v_gene: TRBV30
d_gene: TRBD2
abundance: NA

CDR3nt: TGTGCCAGTAGTACCGTGACAGGGCGAGCCAAAAACATTCAGTACTTC
CDR3aa: CASSTVTGRAKNIQYF
len: 16
j_gene: TRBJ2-4
v_gene: TRBV19
d_gene: TRBD1
abundance: NA

CDR3nt: TGTGCCAGCAGCCCAGGGGGTTTACGCAATCAGCCCCAGCATTTT
CDR3aa: CASSPGGLRNQPQHF
len: 15
j_gene: TRBJ1-5
v_gene: TRBV7-9
d_gene: TRBD1
abundance: NA

CDR3nt: TGTGCCAGTAGCCCCCGACAGGGCTGGGAGCTGTTTTTT
CDR3aa: CASSPRQGWELFF
len: 13
j_gene: TRBJ2-2
v_gene: TRBV19
d_gene: TRBD1
abundance: NA

CDR3nt: TGTGCCAGCGGGCGGGAGGGGATGAGCTCCTACGAGCAGTACTTC
CDR3aa: CASGREGMSSYEQYF
len: 15
j_gene: TRBJ2-7
v_gene: TRBV5-4
d_gene: TRBD2
abundance: few

CDR3nt: TGTGCCAGCAGCACTACAGGGATAGATGAGCAGTTCTTC
CDR3aa: CASSTTGIDEQFF
len: 13
j_gene: TRBJ2-1
v_gene: TRBV7-9
d_gene: NA
abundance: NA

CDR3nt: TGTGCCAGCAGCCAATCCGCTAGCGAAGTATACAATGAGCAGTTCTTC
CDR3aa: CASSQSASEVYNEQFF
len: 16
j_gene: TRBJ2-1
v_gene: TRBV4-2
d_gene: NA
abundance: NA

CDR3nt: TGTGCCTGGAGTGTTCCAGGATCCAGAAATGGCTACACCTTC
CDR3aa: CAWSVPGSRNGYTF
len: 14
j_gene: TRBJ1-2
v_gene: TRBV30
d_gene: NA
abundance: NA

CDR3nt: TGTGCCAGCAGCATCCGATCTACCTACGAGCAGTACTTC
CDR3aa: CASSIRSTYEQYF
len: 13
j_gene: TRBJ2-7
v_gene: TRBV6-5
d_gene: NA
abundance: NA

CDR3nt: TGTGCCAGCAGCGAGAGCCCGGGGAACACTGAAGCTTTCTTT
CDR3aa: CASSESPGNTEAFF
len: 14
j_gene: TRBJ1-1
v_gene: TRBV9
d_gene: NA
abundance: NA